This record concerns one TCR beta chain sequence. Its antigen remains unidentified. Primers included in the PCR were 60 Vbeta and 13 Jbeta primers. Clones were sequenced by immunoSEQ multiplex PCR, and TCRdb holds only the in-frame ones, with some missing. The sample carries some 79,000 clones, 60% to 85% recorded once. The sample comes from a study of cytomegalovirus exposure and HLA in healthy donors. The CDR3 covers 15 residues. V was pared by 6 bases and J by 8 bases, with 12 bases of the junction left unmatched. CDR1 and CDR2 (germline): MNHNS, SASEGT. Overall study results and limits: A reported reduction in N-insertions relative to the roughly 710-donor mean was seen in an Asian-associated ancestry cluster in a later analysis. The authors considered a cluster of highly shared sequence variants likely to be a sequencing artifact.

The chain is built from TRBV6-1 and TRBJ2-1; 8 bases are shared with TRBD2. The sequence derives from a male donor in good health and CMV-seropositive. Sequencing was done on a sample of PBMCs. In nucleotides, the CDR3 is TGTGCCAGCAGCCGTCCCGGAGCGGGAGTGGATGAGCAGTTCTTC. It codes for CASSRPGAGVDEQFF.